Below are 14 T cell receptor beta chains sequenced from a single sample in a study of early T cells in non-severe SARS-CoV-2 infection (dated by TCRdb to the early 2020s). Libraries were prepared through 5' RACE. Sequencing used a NextSeq 500. TCRdb trimmed public reads at Q25 via fastp, called clones via MiXCR and kept in-frame beta chains. Entries that share a CDR3 protein sequence are merged under the most common genes and DNA. This sample comprises 80,000 to 95,000 distinct CDR3 sequences, roughly 15% of them detected only once. Jointly, the top ten make up approximately 0.62% of the sample. Sequencing was done on a sample of whole blood. Every receptor here comes from an adult who was a healthcare worker with PCR-confirmed SARS-CoV-2 infection or an uninfected control (not recorded which).

This clonotype was picked up a small number of times. The V call is TRBV20-1, the J call TRBJ1-3; TRBD1 matches at 10 bases. Losses at the gene ends were 6 bases for V and 0 bases for J; bases not matched to a gene: 8. This CDR3 is 16 amino acids long. CDR1 DFQATT and CDR2 SNEGSKA come from the germline V gene (reference sequence). CDR3 sequence reads: CSAARGQGISGNTIYF. DNA of the CDR3: TGCAGTGCCGCCCGGGGACAGGGGATCTCTGGAAACACCATATATTTT.

V gene TRBV5-1 combines with J gene TRBJ1-1; weak D call: TRBD1 (6 bases). Germline CDR1 is SGHRS and CDR2 is YFSETQ. This CDR3 has 14 residues. V lost 5 bases to trimming and J lost 1 base, with 12 bases between them. The CDR3 nucleotides are TGCGCCAGCAGGATTCAGGGGACGAACACTGAAGCTTTCTTT. It translates to CASRIQGTNTEAFF.

In this sample, this clonotype turned up a few times. This chain joins TRBV3-1 and TRBJ2-2; D unresolved. Looked up from germline, CDR1 is LGHDT and CDR2 is YNNKEL (reference sequence). Trimming cost V 0 bases and J 1 base, with 12 bases left between them. The CDR3 is 17 amino acids. CDR3 residues: CASSQDIQTLNTGELFF. CDR3 in DNA: TGTGCCAGCAGCCAAGATATACAGACACTGAACACCGGGGAGCTGTTTTTT.

This clonotype was picked up many times. J is TRBJ2-7 and V is TRBV7-2; D is unresolved. Germline V CDR1 and CDR2: SGHTA, FQGNSA. The V end was cut by 3 bases, the J end by 3 bases, with 9 bases between. CDR3 size: 13 residues. The CDR3 spells CASSFGLNYEQYV. CDR3 coding DNA: TGTGCCAGCAGCTTTGGCCTAAACTACGAGCAGTACGTC.

The CDR3 loop is CATQTNGYPNSPLHF. The CDR3 nucleotides are TGTGCCACCCAGACGAACGGGTACCCTAATTCACCCCTCCACTTT. V usage is TRBV27 and J usage is TRBJ1-6; D ambiguous. Trimming stripped 10 bases from V and 6 bases from J, with 19 bases between. In germline, CDR1 is MNHEY, CDR2 SMNVEV (reference sequence). CDR3 size: 15 residues.

This clonotype was observed a handful of times. This chain links TRBV30 with TRBJ1-3, with unresolved D. Germline CDR1 and CDR2: GTSNPN and SVGIG (reference sequence). This CDR3 spans 13 amino acids. V was clipped by 5 bases and J by 0 bases, with 8 bases between them. In DNA, the CDR3 is TGTGCCTGGGGACGGTCCTCTGGAAACACCATATATTTT. It is translated as CAWGRSSGNTIYF.

This clonotype was seen a handful of times. The genes are TRBV7-6 and TRBJ1-1; maybe TRBD1 (6 bases). This CDR3 comprises 16 residues. CDR1 is SGHVS and CDR2 is FNYEAQ in the germline V gene. V shed 2 bases and J shed 0 bases, with 13 bases lying between them. CDR3 DNA: TGTGCCAGCAGCTTATGGGCAGGGGATGTGAACACTGAAGCTTTCTTT. Its translation is CASSLWAGDVNTEAFF.

This clonotype has just a few counts. The rearrangement links TRBV20-1 to TRBJ2-6; D gene unclear. V lost 5 bases and J lost 1, with 15 bases in between. The germline CDR1 and CDR2 sequences are DFQATT and SNEGSKA (reference sequence). The CDR3 loop spans 16 amino acids. The CDR3 DNA reads as TGCAGTGCTTCACAGTTAGGGATTTCTGGGGCCAACGTCCTGACTTTC. As protein: CSASQLGISGANVLTF.

This clonotype was seen repeatedly, ten times or more. The chain recombines TRBV7-2 with TRBJ2-5; no firm D call. In germline, CDR1 is SGHTA, CDR2 FQGNSA. This CDR3 has 14 residues. Deletions cut 2 bases from V and 5 bases from J, with 12 bases between. CDR3 bases: TGTGCCAGCAGCTTACACGGAACCCTCGAGACCCAGTACTTC. This sequence encodes CASSLHGTLETQYF.

This clonotype was observed a handful of times. The genes are TRBV12-3 or TRBV12-4 and TRBJ1-6; 9 nucleotides match TRBD1. The CDR3 is 16 residues long. After removal of 3 bases from V and 7 bases from J, the junction contained 7 bases not matched to a gene. CDR3 protein: CASSLGQGGENSPLHF. The CDR3 region has the DNA TGTGCCAGCAGTTTGGGACAGGGAGGGGAAAATTCACCCCTCCACTTT.

This chain connects TRBV6-1 to TRBJ2-7; D is perhaps TRBD2 (5 bases). The V end lost 4 bases, the J end lost 9 bases, and 16 bases lay between the germline ends. CDR1 is MNHNS, CDR2 SASEGT, per germline. The CDR3 loop spans 13 amino acids. The CDR3 nucleotides are TGTGCCAGCAGTGGAGATACGATCGGGGTGCAGTACGTC. It codes for CASSGDTIGVQYV.

This chain joins TRBV20-1 and TRBJ2-3; D ambiguous. Per germline, CDR1 DFQATT and CDR2 SNEGSKA (reference sequence). The CDR3 sequence is 13 residues long. V was shortened by 6 bases and J by 0 bases, with 10 bases between the two germline ends. The CDR3 DNA is TGCAGTGCCAGTGGGTCTAGCACAGATACGCAGTATTTT. Protein sequence: CSASGSSTDTQYF.

The chain links TRBV6-5 to TRBJ1-6; D remains ambiguous. The CDR3 has 13 residues. Germline V gives CDR1 MNHEY, CDR2 SVGAGI. V was shortened by 0 bases and J by 8 bases, with 5 bases between the two germline ends. CDR3 amino acids: CASSYSLYSPLHF. The CDR3 nucleotides are TGTGCCAGCAGTTACTCGCTCTATTCACCCCTCCACTTT.

The sample holds a few counts of this clonotype. The rearrangement uses TRBV6-5 and TRBJ2-1, with D possibly matching TRBD1 (6 bases). The germline CDR1 and CDR2 sequences are MNHEY and SVGAGI. The length of the CDR3 is 15 residues. V was clipped by 4 bases and J by 5 bases, with 15 bases between them. The CDR3 nucleotides read TGTGCCAGCAGTTCTTCCAGGGGTTACGACAATGAGCAGTTCTTC. The encoded protein is CASSSSRGYDNEQFF.